The 13 T cell receptor beta chains listed next were all sequenced from one sample in a study of T cell responses to AZD1222 COVID-19 vaccine. This table comes from immunoSEQ multiplex PCR, and its TCRdb copy is limited to in-frame clones, with some not included. The repertoire consists of 150,000 to 200,000 clones, with around 94% occurring once and the leading ten covering roughly 4.6%. Sequencing was performed on peripheral blood, taken 28 days after the second AZD1222 dose. The receptors stem from an adult who received the AZD1222 COVID-19 vaccine.

The chain uses TRBV2 and TRBJ1-2, with 7 nucleotides matching TRBD1. V was clipped by 6 bases and J by 4 bases; unmatched bases: 14. This CDR3 region has 16 residues. The germline V gene encodes CDR1 SNHLY and CDR2 FYNNEI. In DNA form, the CDR3 reads TGTGCCAGCAGGCAGGCCGGTAGGACAGGAACCTATGGCTACACCTTC. Translation: CASRQAGRTGTYGYTF.

The rearrangement uses TRBV19 and TRBJ1-5, with 8 bases aligning to TRBD1. The CDR3 length is 15 residues. The ends lost 5 bases at V and 2 bases at J; junction bases unmatched: 5. Germline lookup yields CDR1 LNHDA and CDR2 SQIVND (reference sequence). The CDR3 sequence is CASSPQGAGNQPQHF. DNA for the CDR3: TGTGCCAGTAGTCCTCAGGGGGCAGGCAATCAGCCCCAGCATTTT.

The chain couples TRBV6-2 or TRBV6-3 to TRBJ2-3; TRBD2 aligns across 11 bases. From germline, CDR1 is MNHEY and CDR2 SVGEGT. With 5 bases clipped from V and 0 bases from J, the junction kept 10 bases outside the gene matches. The CDR3 totals 18 residues. The CDR3 DNA is TGTGCCAGCAGTCGCCCGGGACTAGCGGTTATTAGCACAGATACGCAGTATTTT. It specifies CASSRPGLAVISTDTQYF.

The chain carries TRBV5-5 and TRBJ2-3; 10 nucleotides match TRBD2. Germline assignment: CDR1 SGHKS and CDR2 YYEKEE (reference sequence). J gave up 2 bases and V 0 bases, and 9 bases lay outside the gene matches. The CDR3 sequence is 18 residues long. CDR3 nucleotides: TGTGCCAGCAGCTTGGACCTTACCGGGACTAGCGTCACAGATACGCAGTATTTT. This translates into CASSLDLTGTSVTDTQYF. Full variable domain (missing parts from reference TRBV5-5 and TRBJ2-3): DAGVTQSPTHLIKTRGQQVTLRCSPISGHKSVSWYQQVLGQGPQFIFQYYEKEERGRGNFPDRFSARQFPNYSSELNVNALLLGDSALYLCASSLDLTGTSVTDTQYFGPGTRLTVL.

The chain combines TRBV29-1 with TRBJ1-1; D may be TRBD1 (6 bases). The CDR3 consists of 13 residues. Germline V gives CDR1 SQVTM, CDR2 ANQGSEA. Trimming removed 7 bases from V and 0 bases from J, with 12 bases in between. CDR3 nucleotides: TGCAGCGCCTCGGGACAACTGAACACTGAAGCTTTCTTT. Residues: CSASGQLNTEAFF.

The rearrangement links TRBV5-1 to TRBJ2-1; D may be TRBD2 (6 bases). The CDR3 spans 12 residues. The ends were cut back, 3 bases at V and 9 bases at J, with 10 bases in the middle. CDR1 and CDR2 (germline): SGHRS, YFSETQ. The CDR3: CASSSGVREQFF. DNA for the CDR3: TGCGCCAGCAGCTCGGGGGTTCGTGAGCAGTTCTTC.

The chain is built from TRBV11-2 and TRBJ1-3; D is undetermined. Trimming shortened V by 3 bases and J by 0 bases, and 12 bases separated the two germline ends. The CDR3 length is 16 residues. Germline V gene lookup returns CDR1 SGHAT and CDR2 FQNNGV. CDR3 amino acids: CASSFPTTSSGNTIYF. The CDR3 nucleotides read TGTGCCAGCAGCTTCCCCACCACCTCCTCTGGAAACACCATATATTTT.

V and J are TRBV5-6 and TRBJ1-3, with D possibly TRBD1 on 5 matching bases. Germline CDR1 is SGHDT and CDR2 is YYEEEE. CDR3 length: 18 residues. Trimming removed 0 bases at V and 4 bases at J, with 20 bases between. The CDR3 is CASSLDLGAGFEGNTIYF. The CDR3 bases are TGTGCCAGCAGCTTGGACCTCGGGGCAGGGTTCGAAGGAAACACCATATATTTT.

The chain uses TRBV4-1 and TRBJ2-2; D call uncertain. Germline values: CDR1 MGHRA, CDR2 YSYEKL. Trimming cost V 1 base and J 12 bases, with 9 bases left between them. CDR3 length: 12 residues. CDR3 in DNA: TGCGCCAGCAGCCAAGTGGGAATTCAGCTGTTTTTT. Amino acids: CASSQVGIQLFF.

This chain connects TRBV5-4 to TRBJ2-1; 8 positions agree with TRBD2. From germline, CDR1 is SGHNT and CDR2 YYREEE (reference sequence). Losses at the gene ends were 0 bases for V and 1 base for J; bases not matched to a gene: 9. CDR3 size: 18 residues. The CDR3 DNA sequence: TGTGCCAGCAGCTTGGCCAGGAAAACGGGAGGGTCCTACAATGAGCAGTTCTTC. Protein: CASSLARKTGGSYNEQFF.

The rearrangement joins TRBV12-3 or TRBV12-4 to TRBJ2-5, with D tentatively TRBD1 or TRBD2 (5 bases each). The CDR3 covers 13 residues. Trimming took 5 bases from V and 7 from J, leaving 14 bases between them. In DNA, the CDR3 is TGTGCCAGCAGTCCCGGGACCGATTCGACCCAGTACTTC. Its protein product is CASSPGTDSTQYF.

The V call is TRBV28, the J call TRBJ1-6; 8 nucleotides agree with TRBD1. The V gene's germline CDR1 is MDHEN and CDR2 SYDVKM. The CDR3 spans 16 residues. The junction had 10 bases not matched to a gene; V was cut back by 5 bases and J by 7 bases. The CDR3 spells CASSRPGQDDNSPLHF. DNA of the CDR3: TGTGCCAGCAGTCGTCCGGGACAGGACGACAATTCACCCCTCCACTTT. The whole variable domain, remainder taken from reference TRBV28 and TRBJ1-6, is DVKVTQSSRYLVKRTGEKVFLECVQDMDHENMFWYRQDPGLGLRLIYFSYDVKMKEKGDIPEGYSVSREKKERFSLILESASTNQTSMYLCASSRPGQDDNSPLHFGNGTRLTVT.

The chain combines TRBV2 with TRBJ2-7, with TRBD2 identical over 9 bases. Germline-derived CDR1 and CDR2 are SNHLY and FYNNEI. V was clipped by 2 bases and J by 7 bases; unmatched bases: 6. The CDR3 length is 14 residues. The CDR3 protein is CASSESAGGGEQYF. In DNA, the CDR3 is TGTGCCAGCAGTGAATCCGCGGGAGGGGGGGAGCAGTACTTC.